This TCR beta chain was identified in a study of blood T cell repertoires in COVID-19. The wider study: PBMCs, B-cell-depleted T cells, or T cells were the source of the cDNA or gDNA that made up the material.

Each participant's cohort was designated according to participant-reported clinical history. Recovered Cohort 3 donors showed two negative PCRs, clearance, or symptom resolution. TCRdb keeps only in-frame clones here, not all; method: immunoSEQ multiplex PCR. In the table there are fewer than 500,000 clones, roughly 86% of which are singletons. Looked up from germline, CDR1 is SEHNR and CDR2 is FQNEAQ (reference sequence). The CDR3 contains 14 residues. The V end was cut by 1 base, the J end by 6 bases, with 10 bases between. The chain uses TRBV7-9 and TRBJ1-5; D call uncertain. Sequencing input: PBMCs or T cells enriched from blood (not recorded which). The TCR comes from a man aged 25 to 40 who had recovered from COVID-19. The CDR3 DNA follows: TGTGCCAGCAGCTTAGAATCGGTATCTCAGCCCCAGCATTTT. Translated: CASSLESVSQPQHF.